Reported below is one T cell receptor beta chain. The sample originates from a study of control samples from healthy donors and cancer patients. Produced via immunoSEQ multiplex PCR; TCRdb's table is partial and in-frame only. The sample carries approximately 120,000 clones, 87% recorded once. The CDR3 loop spans 13 amino acids. Trimming left V 0 bases short and J 1 base short, with 4 bases between. The V gene's germline CDR1 is SGHNT and CDR2 YYREEE (reference sequence). The origin of this receptor is a man aged 60 to 69 in good health. The gene calls are TRBV5-4 and TRBJ1-1; D gene unclear. Sequencing input: blood. DNA of the CDR3: TGTGCCAGCAGCTTGGCAGAGAACACTGAAGCTTTCTTT. This codes for CASSLAENTEAFF. Drawing the rest from reference TRBV5-4 and TRBJ1-1, the complete variable domain is ETGVTQSPTHLIKTRGQQVTLRCSSQSGHNTVSWYQQALGQGPQFIFQYYREEENGRGNFPPRFSGLQFPNYSSELNVNALELDDSALYLCASSLAENTEAFFGQGTRLTVV.